This T cell receptor beta chain is from a study of blood T cells in healthy people across ages. The second PCR ran roughly 7 to 12 cycles with a sample-barcoded 5' primer and J-beta primers. TCRdb re-called the 5' RACE reads through MiXCR, storing one row per CDR3 protein. The sample has about 640,000 distinct CDR3 sequences, approximately 50% seen once. Trimming shortened V by 2 bases and J by 1 base, and 11 bases separated the two germline ends. Per the germline V gene, CDR1 is MGHRA and CDR2 is YSYEKL. The CDR3 contains 15 residues. This clonotype was obtained from a man aged 60-69 years in good health. Sequenced material: blood. The chain combines TRBV4-1 with TRBJ1-1; D call uncertain. This CDR3 is CASSQLLTPNTEAFF. The CDR3 DNA sequence: TGCGCCAGCAGCCAACTCTTGACCCCGAACACTGAAGCTTTCTTT.